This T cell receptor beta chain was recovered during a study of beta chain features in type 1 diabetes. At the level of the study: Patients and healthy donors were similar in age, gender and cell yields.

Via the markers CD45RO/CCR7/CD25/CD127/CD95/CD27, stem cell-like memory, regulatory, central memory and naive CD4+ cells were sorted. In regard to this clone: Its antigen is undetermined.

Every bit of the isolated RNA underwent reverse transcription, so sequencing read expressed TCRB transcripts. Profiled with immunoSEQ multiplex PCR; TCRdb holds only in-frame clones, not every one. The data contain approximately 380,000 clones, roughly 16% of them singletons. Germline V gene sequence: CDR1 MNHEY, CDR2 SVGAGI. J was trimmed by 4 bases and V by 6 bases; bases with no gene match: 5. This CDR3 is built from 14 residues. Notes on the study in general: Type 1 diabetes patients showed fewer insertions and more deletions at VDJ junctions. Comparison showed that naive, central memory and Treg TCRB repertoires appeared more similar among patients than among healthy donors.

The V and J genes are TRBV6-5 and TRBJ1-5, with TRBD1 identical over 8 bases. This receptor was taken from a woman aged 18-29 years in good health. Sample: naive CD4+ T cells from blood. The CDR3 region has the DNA TGTGCCAGCAGCGACGGACAGGGTAATCAGCCCCAGCATTTT. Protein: CASSDGQGNQPQHF.